This T cell receptor (beta chain) came from a study of CD8 T cells in Susac syndrome. Study conclusions and caveats: An acknowledgment was made by the study that its TCR sequencing and HLA analysis involved relatively few individuals.

Reverse transcription of about 0.45 to 1 ug RNA was carried out with random hexamers. An immunoSEQ multiplex PCR amplified TCR beta CDR3 over 54 Vbeta and 13 Jbeta. In TCRdb, the immunoSEQ multiplex PCR reads were re-called with MiXCR into one record per CDR3 protein. The table shows just under 150,000 distinct CDR3 sequences, with approximately 95% occurring only once. Controls were drawn from healthy donors and were matched for age and sex. TEMRA cells were FACS-enriched, with CD8+ and CD4+ T cells isolated negatively. The length of the CDR3 is 14 residues. Trimming removed 5 bases from V and 3 bases from J, with 10 bases in between. Germline CDR1 MDHEN, CDR2 SYDVKM. As to this clonotype: The antigen remains unidentified.

Sequenced material: CD4+ T cells from PBMCs. This clonotype was sampled from a human donor in good health. The gene calls are TRBV28 and TRBJ2-2; D gene ambiguous. The CDR3: CASSNPVDTGELFF. DNA for the CDR3: TGTGCCAGCAGTAATCCGGTGGACACCGGGGAGCTGTTTTTT.